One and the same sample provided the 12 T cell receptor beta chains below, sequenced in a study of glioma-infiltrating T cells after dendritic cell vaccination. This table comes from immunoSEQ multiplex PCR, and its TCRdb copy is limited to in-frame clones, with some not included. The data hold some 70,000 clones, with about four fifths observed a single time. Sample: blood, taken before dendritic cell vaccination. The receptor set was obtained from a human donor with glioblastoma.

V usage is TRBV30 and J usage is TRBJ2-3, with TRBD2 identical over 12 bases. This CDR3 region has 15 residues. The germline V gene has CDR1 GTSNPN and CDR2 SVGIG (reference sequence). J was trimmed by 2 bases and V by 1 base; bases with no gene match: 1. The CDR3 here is CAWSGTSGITDTQYF. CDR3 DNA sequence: TGTGCCTGGAGTGGGACTAGCGGGATCACAGATACGCAGTATTTT.

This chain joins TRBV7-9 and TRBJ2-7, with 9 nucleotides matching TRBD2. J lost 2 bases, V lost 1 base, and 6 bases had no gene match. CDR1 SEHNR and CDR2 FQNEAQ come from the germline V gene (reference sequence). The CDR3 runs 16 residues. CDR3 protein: CASSLVSAGGAYEQYF. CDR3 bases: TGTGCCAGCAGCTTAGTCTCAGCGGGGGGTGCCTACGAGCAGTACTTC.

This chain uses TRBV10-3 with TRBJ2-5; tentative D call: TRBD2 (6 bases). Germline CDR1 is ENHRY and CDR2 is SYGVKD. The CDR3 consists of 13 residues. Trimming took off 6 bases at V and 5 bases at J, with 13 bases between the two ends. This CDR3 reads CAISPGGGETQYF. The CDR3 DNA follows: TGTGCCATCAGCCCCGGGGGAGGTGAGACCCAGTACTTC.

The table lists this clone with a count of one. In DNA form, the CDR3 reads TGCGCCAGCAGCTCCTCGGGGACAGGGGGCGCTGGCTACACCTTC. Residues: CASSSSGTGGAGYTF. This chain connects TRBV5-1 to TRBJ1-2; 12 bases line up with TRBD1. Trimming removed 3 bases from V and 7 bases from J; junction bases left unmatched: 7. The CDR3 extends over 15 amino acids. Looked up from germline, CDR1 is SGHRS and CDR2 is YFSETQ.

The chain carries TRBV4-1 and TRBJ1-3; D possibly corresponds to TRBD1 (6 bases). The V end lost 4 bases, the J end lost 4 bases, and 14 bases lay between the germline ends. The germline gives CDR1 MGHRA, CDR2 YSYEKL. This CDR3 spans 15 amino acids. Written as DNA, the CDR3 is TGCGCCAGCAGCCTCTCAGGGGTGGCAGGAAACACCATATATTTT. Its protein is CASSLSGVAGNTIYF.

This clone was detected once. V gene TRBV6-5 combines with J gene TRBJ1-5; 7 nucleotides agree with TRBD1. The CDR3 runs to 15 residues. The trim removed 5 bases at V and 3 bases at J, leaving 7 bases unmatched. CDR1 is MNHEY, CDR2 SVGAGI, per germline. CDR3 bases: TGTGCCAGCAGTAATACAGGGGACTTCAATCAGCCCCAGCATTTT. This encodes CASSNTGDFNQPQHF.

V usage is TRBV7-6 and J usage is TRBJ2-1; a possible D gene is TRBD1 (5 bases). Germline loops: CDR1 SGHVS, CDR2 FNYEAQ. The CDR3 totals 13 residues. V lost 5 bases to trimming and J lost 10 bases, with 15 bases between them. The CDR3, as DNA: TGTGCCAGCAGCGCCCGGCCCCCAGGGGAGCAGTTCTTC. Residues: CASSARPPGEQFF.

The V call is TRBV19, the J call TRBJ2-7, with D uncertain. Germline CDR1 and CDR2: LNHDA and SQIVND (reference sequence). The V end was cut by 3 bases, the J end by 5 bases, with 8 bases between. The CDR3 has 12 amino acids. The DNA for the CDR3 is TGTGCCAGTAGTATCCCCCCTCACGAGCAGTACTTC. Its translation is CASSIPPHEQYF.

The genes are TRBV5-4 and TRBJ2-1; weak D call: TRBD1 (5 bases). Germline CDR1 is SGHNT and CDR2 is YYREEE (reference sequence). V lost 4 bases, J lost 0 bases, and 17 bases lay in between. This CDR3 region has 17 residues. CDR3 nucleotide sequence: TGTGCCAGCAGCGCCGGATTAGGGGCGGCCTCCTACAATGAGCAGTTCTTC. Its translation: CASSAGLGAASYNEQFF. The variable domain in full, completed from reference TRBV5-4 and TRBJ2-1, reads ETGVTQSPTHLIKTRGQQVTLRCSSQSGHNTVSWYQQALGQGPQFIFQYYREEENGRGNFPPRFSGLQFPNYSSELNVNALELDDSALYLCASSAGLGAASYNEQFFGPGTRLTVL.

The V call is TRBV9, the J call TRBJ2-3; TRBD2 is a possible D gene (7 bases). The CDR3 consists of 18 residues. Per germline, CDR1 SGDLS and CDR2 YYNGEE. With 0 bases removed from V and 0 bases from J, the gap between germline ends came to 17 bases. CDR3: CASSVADGRGPSTDTQYF. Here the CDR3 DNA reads TGTGCCAGCAGCGTAGCTGATGGGCGGGGGCCTAGCACAGATACGCAGTATTTT.

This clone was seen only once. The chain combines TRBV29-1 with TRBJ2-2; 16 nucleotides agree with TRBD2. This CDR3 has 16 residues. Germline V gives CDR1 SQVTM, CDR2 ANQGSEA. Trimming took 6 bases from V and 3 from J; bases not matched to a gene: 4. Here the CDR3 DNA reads TGCAGCGTAGGGACTAGCGGGGGGGCGCACACCGGGGAGCTGTTTTTT. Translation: CSVGTSGGAHTGELFF.

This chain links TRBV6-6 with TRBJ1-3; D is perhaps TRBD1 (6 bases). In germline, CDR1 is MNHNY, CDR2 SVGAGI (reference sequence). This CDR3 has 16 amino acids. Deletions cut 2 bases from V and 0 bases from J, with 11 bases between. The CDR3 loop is CASSYADRISGNTIYF. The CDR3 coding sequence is TGTGCCAGCAGTTACGCAGACAGGATCTCTGGAAACACCATATATTTT.